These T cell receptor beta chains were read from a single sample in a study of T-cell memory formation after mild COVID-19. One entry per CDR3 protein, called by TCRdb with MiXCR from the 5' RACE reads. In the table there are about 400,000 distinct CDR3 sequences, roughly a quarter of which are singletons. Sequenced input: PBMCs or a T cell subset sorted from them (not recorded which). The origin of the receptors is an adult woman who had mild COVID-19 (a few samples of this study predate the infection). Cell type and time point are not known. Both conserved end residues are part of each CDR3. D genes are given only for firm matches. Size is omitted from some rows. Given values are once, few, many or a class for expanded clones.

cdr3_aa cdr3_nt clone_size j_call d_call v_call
CASSAGTGRTEAFF TGTGCCAGCAGCGCCGGGACAGGGAGGACTGAAGCTTTCTTT . TRBJ1-1 TRBD1 TRBV7-3
CATGDRGNQPQHF TGTGCCACCGGGGACAGGGGCAATCAGCCCCAGCATTTT few TRBJ1-5 TRBD1 TRBV24-1
CASSPYRGSTGELFF TGTGCCAGCAGCCCCTACCGGGGATCCACCGGGGAGCTGTTTTTT . TRBJ2-2 . TRBV7-6
CASSPTTGRAKNIQYF TGTGCCAGCAGCCCTACTACAGGGAGAGCCAAAAACATTCAGTACTTC many TRBJ2-4 . TRBV14
CSAGQRETQYF TGCAGCGCCGGGCAGAGGGAGACCCAGTACTTC . TRBJ2-5 . TRBV29-1
CASSPTGVANTEAFF TGTGCCAGCAGTCCGACGGGGGTCGCGAACACTGAAGCTTTCTTT . TRBJ1-1 . TRBV9
CASSYKLQLNTDTQYF TGTGCCAGCAGTTACAAACTACAGCTTAACACAGATACGCAGTATTTT few TRBJ2-3 . TRBV6-2/TRBV6-3
CASSLPGQGEYNEQFF TGTGCCAGCAGTCTACCCGGACAGGGGGAGTACAATGAGCAGTTCTTC . TRBJ2-1 TRBD1 TRBV6-1
CSATGPGTSGPYEQYF TGCAGTGCTACCGGCCCGGGGACTAGCGGGCCTTACGAGCAGTACTTC few TRBJ2-7 TRBD2 TRBV20-1
CASSPFAGRTEAFF TGCGCCAGCAGCCCGTTTGCTGGGAGGACTGAAGCTTTCTTT few TRBJ1-1 . TRBV4-1
CASSQEVWDRVSYEQYF TGTGCCAGCAGCCAAGAGGTCTGGGACAGAGTCTCCTACGAGCAGTACTTC . TRBJ2-7 TRBD1 TRBV14
CASRHGLDYNEQFF TGTGCCAGCAGACACGGACTGGACTACAATGAGCAGTTCTTC once TRBJ2-1 . TRBV5-6
CASSVDPGQIYGYTF TGTGCCAGCAGCGTAGATCCGGGACAGATCTATGGCTACACCTTC . TRBJ1-2 TRBD1 TRBV9
CASSAGTDTQYF TGTGCCAGCAGCGCCGGCACAGATACGCAGTATTTT many TRBJ2-3 . TRBV12-3/TRBV12-4
CASSPGLDYEQYF TGTGCCAGCAGCCCGGGACTAGACTACGAGCAGTACTTC few TRBJ2-7 TRBD2 TRBV5-5
CASSPQPGLATGELFF TGTGCCAGCAGCCCACAACCGGGACTAGCAACCGGGGAGCTGTTTTTT few TRBJ2-2 TRBD2 TRBV9
CASSQDHPTGLIYGYTF TGTGCCAGCAGCCAAGATCACCCGACAGGGCTAATCTATGGCTACACCTTC . TRBJ1-2 TRBD1 TRBV4-2
CASSLGSWVKDSYEQYF TGCGCCAGCAGCTTGGGCAGCTGGGTCAAGGATTCCTACGAGCAGTACTTC many TRBJ2-7 . TRBV5-1
CASSTGQTSGNTIYF TGTGCCAGCAGCACGGGACAGACCTCTGGAAACACCATATATTTT . TRBJ1-3 TRBD1 TRBV7-6
CASSLRAGNGYTF TGTGCCAGCAGCTTACGGGCAGGGAATGGCTACACCTTC . TRBJ1-2 . TRBV11-2
CASSYRVWDSPLHF TGTGCCAGCAGCTACAGGGTGTGGGATTCACCCCTCCACTTT . TRBJ1-6 . TRBV21-1
CASSLRGRGDNEQFF TGTGCCAGCAGTTTAAGGGGTCGAGGTGACAATGAGCAGTTCTTC . TRBJ2-1 . TRBV12-3/TRBV12-4
CASSPRQGRRYEQYF TGTGCCAGCAGCCCCCGACAGGGGAGGCGCTACGAGCAGTACTTC . TRBJ2-7 TRBD1 TRBV3-1
CASSQDFTVDTQYF TGTGCCAGCAGCCAAGATTTCACGGTAGATACGCAGTATTTT few TRBJ2-3 . TRBV4-2
CASSWTSGEQETQYF TGTGCCAGCAGTTGGACTAGCGGGGAACAAGAGACCCAGTACTTC . TRBJ2-5 TRBD2 TRBV12-3/TRBV12-4
CASSKVSGRSRNEQYF TGTGCCAGCAGCAAAGTGAGCGGGCGGTCCAGGAACGAGCAGTACTTC many TRBJ2-7 . TRBV21-1
CASSDGGARELFF TGTGCCAGCAGTGATGGGGGGGCGCGGGAGCTGTTTTTT . TRBJ2-2 . TRBV25-1
CASSPQERGTQYF TGTGCCAGCAGCCCCCAAGAGCGGGGTACGCAGTATTTT few TRBJ2-3 TRBD2 TRBV11-2